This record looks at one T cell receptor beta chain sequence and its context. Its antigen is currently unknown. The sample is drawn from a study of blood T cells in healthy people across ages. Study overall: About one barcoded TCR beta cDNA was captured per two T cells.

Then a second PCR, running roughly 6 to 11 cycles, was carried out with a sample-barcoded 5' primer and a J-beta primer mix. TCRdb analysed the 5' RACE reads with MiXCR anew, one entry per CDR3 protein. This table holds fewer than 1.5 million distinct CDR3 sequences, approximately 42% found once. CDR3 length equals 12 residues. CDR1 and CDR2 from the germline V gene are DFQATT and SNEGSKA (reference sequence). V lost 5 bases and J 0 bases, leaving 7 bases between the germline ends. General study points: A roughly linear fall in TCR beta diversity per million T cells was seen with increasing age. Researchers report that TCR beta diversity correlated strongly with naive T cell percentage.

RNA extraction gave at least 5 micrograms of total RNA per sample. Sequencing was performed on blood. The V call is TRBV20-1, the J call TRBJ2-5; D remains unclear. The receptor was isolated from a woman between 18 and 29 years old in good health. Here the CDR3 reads CSAPEDQETQYF. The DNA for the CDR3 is TGCAGTGCTCCCGAAGACCAAGAGACCCAGTACTTC.